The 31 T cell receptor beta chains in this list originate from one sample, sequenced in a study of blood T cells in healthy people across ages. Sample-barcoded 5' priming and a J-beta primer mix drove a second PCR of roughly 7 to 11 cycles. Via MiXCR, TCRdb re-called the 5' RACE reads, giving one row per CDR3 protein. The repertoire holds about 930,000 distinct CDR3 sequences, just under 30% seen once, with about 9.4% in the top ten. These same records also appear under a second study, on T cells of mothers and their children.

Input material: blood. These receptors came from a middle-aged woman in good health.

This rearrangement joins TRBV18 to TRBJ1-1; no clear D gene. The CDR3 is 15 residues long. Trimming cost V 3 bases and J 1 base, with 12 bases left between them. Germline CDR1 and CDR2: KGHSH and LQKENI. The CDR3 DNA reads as TGTGCCAGCTCACCCCTCTCGGAAGGGAACACTGAAGCTTTCTTT. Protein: CASSPLSEGNTEAFF.

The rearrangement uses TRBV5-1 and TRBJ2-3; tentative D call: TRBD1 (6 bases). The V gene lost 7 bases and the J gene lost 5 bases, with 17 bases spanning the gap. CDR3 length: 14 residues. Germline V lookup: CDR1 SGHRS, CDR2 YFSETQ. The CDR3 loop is CASAQDGQKDTQYF. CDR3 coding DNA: TGCGCCAGCGCCCAGGACGGACAGAAAGATACGCAGTATTTT.

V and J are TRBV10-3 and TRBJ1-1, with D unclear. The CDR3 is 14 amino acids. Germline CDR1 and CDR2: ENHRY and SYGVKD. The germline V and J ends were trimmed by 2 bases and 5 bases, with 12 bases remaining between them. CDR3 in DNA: TGTGCCATCAGTGAGAGGGAGGGAAGGACTGAAGCTTTCTTT. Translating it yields CAISEREGRTEAFF.

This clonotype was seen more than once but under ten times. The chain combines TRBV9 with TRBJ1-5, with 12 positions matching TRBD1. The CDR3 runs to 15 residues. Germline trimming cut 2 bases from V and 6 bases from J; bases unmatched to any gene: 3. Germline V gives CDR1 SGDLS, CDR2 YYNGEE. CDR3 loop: CASSVGQGASQPQHF. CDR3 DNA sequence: TGTGCCAGCAGCGTGGGACAGGGGGCAAGTCAGCCCCAGCATTTT.

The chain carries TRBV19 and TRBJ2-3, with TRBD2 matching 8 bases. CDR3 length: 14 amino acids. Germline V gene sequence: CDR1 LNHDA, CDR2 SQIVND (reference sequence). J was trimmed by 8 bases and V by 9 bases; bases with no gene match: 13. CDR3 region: CASAGGNLCGTQYF. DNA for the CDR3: TGTGCCAGCGCGGGGGGAAATCTATGTGGTACGCAGTATTTT.

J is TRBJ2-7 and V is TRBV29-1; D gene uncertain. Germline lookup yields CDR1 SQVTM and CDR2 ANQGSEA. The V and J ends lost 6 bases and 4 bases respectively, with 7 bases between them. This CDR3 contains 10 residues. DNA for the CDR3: TGCAGCGTCGTAGAGTACGAGCAGTACTTC. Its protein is CSVVEYEQYF.

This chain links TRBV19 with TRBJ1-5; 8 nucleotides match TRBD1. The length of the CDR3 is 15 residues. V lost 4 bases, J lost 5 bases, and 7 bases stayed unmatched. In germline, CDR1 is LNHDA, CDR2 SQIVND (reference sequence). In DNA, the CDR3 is TGTGCCAGTAGTAAGACAGGGGAACCGTATCAGCCCCAGCATTTT. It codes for CASSKTGEPYQPQHF.

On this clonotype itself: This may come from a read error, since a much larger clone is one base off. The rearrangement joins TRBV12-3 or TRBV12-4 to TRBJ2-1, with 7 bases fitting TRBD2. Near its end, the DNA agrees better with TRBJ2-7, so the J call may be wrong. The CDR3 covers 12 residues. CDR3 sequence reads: CASRAGVHEQYF. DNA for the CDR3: TGTGCCAGCAGGGCGGGGGTGCATGAGCAGTACTTC.

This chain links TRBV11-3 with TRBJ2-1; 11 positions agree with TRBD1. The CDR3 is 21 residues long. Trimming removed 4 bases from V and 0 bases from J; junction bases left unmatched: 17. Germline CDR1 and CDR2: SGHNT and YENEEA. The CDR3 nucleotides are TGTGCCAGCAGCTCGTCCTACCGGGACAGGGGGATTGCGAGCTCCTACAATGAGCAGTTCTTC. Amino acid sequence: CASSSSYRDRGIASSYNEQFF. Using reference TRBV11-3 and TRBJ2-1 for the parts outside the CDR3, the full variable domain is EAGVVQSPRYKIIEKKQPVAFWCNPISGHNTLYWYLQNLGQGPELLIRYENEEAVDDSQLPKDRFSAERLKGVDSTLKIQPAELGDSAVYLCASSSSYRDRGIASSYNEQFFGPGTRLTVL.

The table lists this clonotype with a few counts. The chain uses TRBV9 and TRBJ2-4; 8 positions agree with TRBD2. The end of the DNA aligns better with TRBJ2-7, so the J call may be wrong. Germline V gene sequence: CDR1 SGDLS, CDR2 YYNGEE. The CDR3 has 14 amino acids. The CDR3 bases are TGTGCCAGCAGCGTAGAGGCGGGAGGCTACGAGCAGTACTTC. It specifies CASSVEAGGYEQYF.

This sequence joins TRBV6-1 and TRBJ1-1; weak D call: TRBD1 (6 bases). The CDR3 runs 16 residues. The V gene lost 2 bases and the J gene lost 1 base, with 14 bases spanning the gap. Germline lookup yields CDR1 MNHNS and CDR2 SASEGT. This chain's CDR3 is CASSEPGRGQNTEAFF. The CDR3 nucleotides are TGTGCCAGCAGTGAACCGGGCAGGGGACAGAACACTGAAGCTTTCTTT.

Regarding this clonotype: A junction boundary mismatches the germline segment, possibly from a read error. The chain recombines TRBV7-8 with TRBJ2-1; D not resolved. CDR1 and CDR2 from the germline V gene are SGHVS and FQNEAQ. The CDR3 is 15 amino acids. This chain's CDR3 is CASSLRQNSYNEPFF. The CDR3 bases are TGTGCCAGCAGCTTACGTCAGAACAGCTACAATGAGCCGTTCTTC.

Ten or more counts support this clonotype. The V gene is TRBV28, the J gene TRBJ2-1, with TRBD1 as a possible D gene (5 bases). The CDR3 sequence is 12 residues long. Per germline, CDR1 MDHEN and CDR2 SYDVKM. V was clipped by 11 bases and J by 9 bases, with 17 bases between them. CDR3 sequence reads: CAPRAGVGEQFF. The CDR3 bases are TGTGCCCCCAGGGCCGGAGTGGGTGAGCAGTTCTTC.

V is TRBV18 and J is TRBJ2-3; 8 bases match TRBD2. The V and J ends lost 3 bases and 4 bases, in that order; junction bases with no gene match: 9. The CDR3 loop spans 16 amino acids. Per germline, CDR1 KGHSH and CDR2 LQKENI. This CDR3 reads CASSPRVGGGSDTQYF. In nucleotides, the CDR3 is TGTGCCAGCTCACCCCGGGTCGGGGGGGGCTCAGATACGCAGTATTTT.

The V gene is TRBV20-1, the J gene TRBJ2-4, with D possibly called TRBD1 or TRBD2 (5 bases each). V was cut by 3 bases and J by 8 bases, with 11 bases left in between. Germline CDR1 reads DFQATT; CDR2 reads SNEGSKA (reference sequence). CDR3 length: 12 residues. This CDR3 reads CSASARDDIQYF. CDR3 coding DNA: TGCAGTGCTAGTGCCCGGGACGACATTCAGTACTTC.

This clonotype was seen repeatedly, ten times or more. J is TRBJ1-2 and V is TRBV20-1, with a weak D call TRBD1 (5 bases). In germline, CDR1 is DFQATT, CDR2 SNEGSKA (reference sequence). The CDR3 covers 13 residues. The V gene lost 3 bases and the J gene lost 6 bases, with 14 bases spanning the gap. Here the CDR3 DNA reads TGCAGTGCTAGGACGGGACTCATTAATGGCTACACCTTC. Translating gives CSARTGLINGYTF.

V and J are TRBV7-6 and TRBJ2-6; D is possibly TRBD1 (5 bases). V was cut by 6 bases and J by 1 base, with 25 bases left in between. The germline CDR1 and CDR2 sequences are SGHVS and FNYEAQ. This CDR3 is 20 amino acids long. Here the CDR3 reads CASSYRSRPGLVSGANVLTF. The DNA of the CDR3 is TGTGCCAGCAGTTACAGGAGTCGTCCAGGCCTTGTTTCTGGGGCCAACGTCCTGACTTTC.

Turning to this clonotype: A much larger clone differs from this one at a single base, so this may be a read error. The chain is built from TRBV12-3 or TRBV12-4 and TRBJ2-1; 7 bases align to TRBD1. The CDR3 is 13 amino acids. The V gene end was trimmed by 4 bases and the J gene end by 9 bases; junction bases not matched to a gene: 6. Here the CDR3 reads CASSSRQGSEQFF. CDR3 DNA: TGTGCCAGCAGTTCACGACAGGGCAGTGAGCAGTTCTTC.

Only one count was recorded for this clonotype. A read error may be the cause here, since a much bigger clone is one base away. This CDR3 reads CASSLADLNEQFF. CDR3 DNA sequence: TGTGCCAGCAGCTTAGCGGATCTCAATGAGCAGTTCTTC. This sequence joins TRBV7-9 and TRBJ2-1, with D hard to call. V dropped 0 bases and J dropped 6 bases, with 6 bases sitting between them. Per germline, CDR1 SEHNR and CDR2 FQNEAQ (reference sequence). The length of the CDR3 is 13 residues.

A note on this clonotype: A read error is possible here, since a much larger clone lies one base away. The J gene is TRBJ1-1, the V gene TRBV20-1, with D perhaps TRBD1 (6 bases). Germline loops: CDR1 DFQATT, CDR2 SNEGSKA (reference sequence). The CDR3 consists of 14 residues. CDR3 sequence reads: CSDRDVRGNAEAFF. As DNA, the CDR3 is TGCAGTGATAGAGATGTTAGGGGGAACGCTGAAGCTTTCTTT.

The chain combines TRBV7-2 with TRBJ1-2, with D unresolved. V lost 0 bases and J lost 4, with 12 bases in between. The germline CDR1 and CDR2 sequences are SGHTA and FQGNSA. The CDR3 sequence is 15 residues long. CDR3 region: CASSLAAASGYGYTF. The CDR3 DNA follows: TGTGCCAGCAGCTTAGCGGCAGCCTCGGGCTATGGCTACACCTTC.

CDR3 protein: CSSNPAAGNQPQHF. CDR3 nucleotides: TGCAGCTCCAACCCTGCAGCGGGCAATCAGCCCCAGCATTTT. V usage is TRBV20-1 and J usage is TRBJ1-5; no clear D. Looked up from germline, CDR1 is DFQATT and CDR2 is SNEGSKA (reference sequence). The CDR3 loop spans 14 amino acids.

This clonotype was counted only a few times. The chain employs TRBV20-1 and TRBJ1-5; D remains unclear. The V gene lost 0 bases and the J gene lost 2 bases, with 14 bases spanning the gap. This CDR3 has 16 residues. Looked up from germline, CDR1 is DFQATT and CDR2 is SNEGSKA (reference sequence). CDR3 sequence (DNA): TGCAGTGCTAGAGATTCCGACCCTAGGGGCAATCAGCCCCAGCATTTT. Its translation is CSARDSDPRGNQPQHF.

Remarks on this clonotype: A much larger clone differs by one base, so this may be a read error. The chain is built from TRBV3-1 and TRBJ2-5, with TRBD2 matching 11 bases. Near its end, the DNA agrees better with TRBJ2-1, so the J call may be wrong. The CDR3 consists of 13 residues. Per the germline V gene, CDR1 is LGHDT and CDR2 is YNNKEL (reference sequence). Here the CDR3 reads CASRLAGGETQFF. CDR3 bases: TGTGCCAGCCGTCTAGCGGGGGGAGAGACCCAGTTCTTC.

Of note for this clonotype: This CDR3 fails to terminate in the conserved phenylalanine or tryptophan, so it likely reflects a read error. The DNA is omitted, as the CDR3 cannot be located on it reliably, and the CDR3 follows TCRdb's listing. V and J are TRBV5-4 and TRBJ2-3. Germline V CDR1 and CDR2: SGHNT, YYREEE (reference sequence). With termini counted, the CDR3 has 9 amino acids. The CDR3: CADLREQYV.

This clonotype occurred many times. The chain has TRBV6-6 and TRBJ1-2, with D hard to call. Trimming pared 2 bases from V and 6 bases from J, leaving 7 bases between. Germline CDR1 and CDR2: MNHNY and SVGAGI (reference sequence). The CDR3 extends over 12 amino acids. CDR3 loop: CASSYKENGYTF. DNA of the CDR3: TGTGCCAGCAGTTACAAGGAAAATGGCTACACCTTC.

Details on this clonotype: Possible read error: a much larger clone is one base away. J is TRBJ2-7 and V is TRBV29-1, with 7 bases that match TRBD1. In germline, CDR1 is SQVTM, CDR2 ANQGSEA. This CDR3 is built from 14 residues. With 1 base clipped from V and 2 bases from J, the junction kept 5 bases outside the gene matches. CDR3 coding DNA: TGCAGCGTTGAAGGGACAGGCAGGACCTACGAGCAGTACTTC. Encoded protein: CSVEGTGRTYEQYF.

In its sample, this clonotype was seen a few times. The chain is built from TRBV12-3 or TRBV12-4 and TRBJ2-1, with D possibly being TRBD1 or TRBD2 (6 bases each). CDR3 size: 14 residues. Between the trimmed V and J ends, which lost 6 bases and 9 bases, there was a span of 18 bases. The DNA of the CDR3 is TGTGCCAGCAGCGACTCGGGGGCCCTCGGTGAGCAGTTCTTC. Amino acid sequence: CASSDSGALGEQFF.

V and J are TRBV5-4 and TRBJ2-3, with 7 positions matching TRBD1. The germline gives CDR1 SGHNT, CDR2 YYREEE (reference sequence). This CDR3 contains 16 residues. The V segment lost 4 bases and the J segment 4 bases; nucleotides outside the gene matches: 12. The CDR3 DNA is TGTGCCAGCAGCCCTCCCAGACAGGGAGAGGCAGATACGCAGTATTTT. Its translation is CASSPPRQGEADTQYF.

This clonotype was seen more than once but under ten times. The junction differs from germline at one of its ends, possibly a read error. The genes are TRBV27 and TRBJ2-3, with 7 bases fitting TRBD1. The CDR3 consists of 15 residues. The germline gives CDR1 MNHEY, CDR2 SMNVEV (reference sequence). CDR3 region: CAGSSTGASTDTQYF. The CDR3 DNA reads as TGTGCCGGCAGTTCAACAGGGGCGAGCACAGATACGCAGTATTTT.

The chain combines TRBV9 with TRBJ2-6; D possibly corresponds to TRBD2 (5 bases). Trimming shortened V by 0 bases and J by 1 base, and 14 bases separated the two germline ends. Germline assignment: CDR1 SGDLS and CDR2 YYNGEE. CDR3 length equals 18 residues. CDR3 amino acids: CASSVDPRWTSGANVLTF. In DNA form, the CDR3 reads TGTGCCAGCAGCGTAGACCCTCGTTGGACTTCTGGGGCCAACGTCCTGACTTTC.